This T cell receptor beta chain was sequenced for a study of cytomegalovirus exposure and HLA in healthy donors. Details on this clone: An end of the junction does not agree with germline; a read error may underlie this.

CDR1 SEHNR and CDR2 FQNEAQ come from the germline V gene (reference sequence). This CDR3 has 15 amino acids. The primer mix had 60 Vbeta and 13 Jbeta primers. The data were produced by immunoSEQ multiplex PCR, yet TCRdb's version contains in-frame clones alone and is incomplete. Here the sample spans about 160,000 clones, around 80% being singletons. The sequence was obtained from a male donor in good health and CMV-seropositive. Source material: PBMCs. The gene calls are TRBV7-9 and TRBJ1-1; D remains ambiguous. CDR3 sequence (DNA): TGTTCCAGCAGCTCCAATTTGCAGGTGAACACTGAAGCTTTCTTT. It is translated as CSSSSNLQVNTEAFF.